This TCR beta chain was observed in a study of patients and donors after allogeneic stem cell transplantation. TCRdb redid the calling of the RT-PCR reads with MiXCR, one entry per CDR3 protein. The sample has more than 850,000 distinct CDR3 sequences, over 15% seen once. The CDR3 length is 13 residues. V shed 4 bases, J shed 4 bases, and the junction held 5 bases outside the gene matches. The germline gives CDR1 SGHRS, CDR2 YFSETQ. The sequence was obtained from a human donor who was either an allogeneic HSCT recipient or a stem cell or donor lymphocyte infusion donor (not recorded which). It is not recorded whose cells these are; they may come from a transplant donor. V is TRBV5-1 and J is TRBJ2-7; 7 bases line up with TRBD2. Sample: blood, either unsorted or a sorted T cell fraction (not recorded which). The CDR3 DNA follows: TGCGCCAGCAGCACGACTAGCCGATACGAGCAGTACTTC. Translation: CASSTTSRYEQYF.